This is a list of T cell receptor beta chains from one sample in a study of blood T cell repertoires in COVID-19. Profiled with immunoSEQ multiplex PCR; TCRdb holds only in-frame clones, not every one. The sample records about 220,000 clones, 82% being singletons. The sequenced sample consisted of peripheral blood. The source of these receptors is a woman in her 70s with COVID-19, enrolled during active disease. Both conserved end residues are part of each CDR3. A D gene is named only where the DNA matches it firmly. The listing skips clone size in some rows; elsewhere it reads once, few, many or a size class.

TRBV7-9	-	TRBJ1-1	-	TGTGCCAGCAGCCCGATCTCGGGGGAGACTGAAGCTTTCTTT	CASSPISGETEAFF
TRBV19	-	TRBJ2-6	TRBD2	TGTGCCAGTAGTCCAAGACTAGCGGGATTAACTGGGGCCAACGTCCTGACTTTC	CASSPRLAGLTGANVLTF
TRBV30	-	TRBJ2-5	TRBD2	TGTGCCTGGAGTTATCCGTCGGGGGGGACCCAGTACTTC	CAWSYPSGGTQYF
TRBV7-8	-	TRBJ1-5	TRBD1	TGTGCCAGCAGCTTAGTACATCGCGACAGGGTAAGACAGCCCCAGCATTTT	CASSLVHRDRVRQPQHF
TRBV3-1/TRBV3-2	-	TRBJ2-7	-	TGTGCCAGCAGCCAAGTTGGACTCCCACCCTACGAGCAGTACTTC	CASSQVGLPPYEQYF
TRBV5-1	-	TRBJ2-7	TRBD1	TGCGCCAGCAGCAACGGACAGGGGGCGTACGAGCAGTACTTC	CASSNGQGAYEQYF
TRBV7-9	-	TRBJ2-1	TRBD2	TGTGCCAGCACGACTAGCGGGAGGGCCGGGGGTGAGCAGTTCTTC	CASTTSGRAGGEQFF
TRBV6-5	-	TRBJ2-1	TRBD1	TGTGCCAGCAGTTCAAACAGGGGTCGCGAGCAGTTCTTC	CASSSNRGREQFF
TRBV5-1	once	TRBJ2-5	-	TGCGCCAGCAGCTCCACAACGAGGGAGCAAGAGACCCAGTACTTC	CASSSTTREQETQYF
TRBV18	-	TRBJ2-1	TRBD2	TGTGCCAGCTCACCACCAGGCGGGAGTAAGGCCAATGAGCAGTTCTTC	CASSPPGGSKANEQFF